These T cell receptor beta chains were read from a single sample in a study of blood T cell repertoires in COVID-19. Using immunoSEQ multiplex PCR, the repertoire was profiled, and TCRdb retains in-frame clones only, with some absent. The data contain a few hundred thousand clones, 85% to 90% of them singletons. The sequencing input was peripheral blood. These receptors all come from a man between 18 and 35 years old with COVID-19, enrolled during active disease. CDR3s include the opening cysteine and the closing phenylalanine or tryptophan.

TRBV12-3/TRBV12-4,TRBJ2-5,CASSFRETQYF
TRBV27,TRBJ2-7,CASSLTGTGVYEQYF
TRBV21-1,TRBJ1-5,CASNHRVFSNQPQHF
TRBV12-3/TRBV12-4,TRBJ1-1,CASSLSRATEAFF
TRBV19,TRBJ2-5,CASSAGETQYF
TRBV4-1,TRBJ2-7,CASSHEGRSSYEQYF
TRBV18,TRBJ1-6,CASSPRRGEGSPLHF
TRBV5-4,TRBJ2-2,CASSIWTSGTGELFF
TRBV24-1,TRBJ2-5,CATSDPLSSGDQETQYF
TRBV7-9,TRBJ1-1,CASSPGTLGNTEAFF
TRBV7-5,TRBJ2-7,CVRSLRASDRETYEQYF
TRBV27,TRBJ2-1,CASSLTGGGYNEQFF
TRBV11-3,TRBJ2-3,CASSLERLAGITDTQYF
TRBV15,TRBJ2-1,CATSGGQVRAYNEQFF
TRBV7-9,TRBJ1-4,CASSLRQGARNEKLFF
TRBV6-5,TRBJ1-1,CASSYSSRWAGTEAFF
TRBV29-1,TRBJ1-2,CSVEWQVDGYTF
TRBV28,TRBJ2-3,CASSSTTSGSTDTQYF
TRBV6-5,TRBJ1-5,CASSYSMSQPQHF
TRBV3-1/TRBV3-2,TRBJ1-1,CASSQDGRGAWNTEAFF
TRBV27,TRBJ1-5,CASSLSGGRRRNQPQHF
TRBV10-3,TRBJ1-1,CAISERDSMNTEAFF
TRBV7-3,TRBJ2-1,CASRPTSGSVDEQFF
TRBV6-5,TRBJ2-2,CASSYSGDTGELFF
TRBV18,TRBJ2-7,CASSQDRDEQYF
TRBV4-1,TRBJ1-4,CASSQGPGGEKLFF
TRBV6-5,TRBJ1-1,CASSNQANTEAFF
TRBV5-1,TRBJ2-2,CASSLGQKPSAGELFF
TRBV5-1,TRBJ2-7,CAAPGQGNEQYF
TRBV4-2,TRBJ1-6,CASSPTLQGYNSPLHF
TRBV6-5,TRBJ1-2,CASSFGEGSYGYTF
TRBV5-4,TRBJ1-1,CASSLGGDPGGDTEAFF
TRBV13,TRBJ2-2,CASSSTGGTGELFF
TRBV3-1/TRBV3-2,TRBJ2-7,CASSQARGLYEQYF
TRBV28,TRBJ1-2,CASTPGVGYGYTF
TRBV6-5,TRBJ1-5,CASSRGRGNQPQHF